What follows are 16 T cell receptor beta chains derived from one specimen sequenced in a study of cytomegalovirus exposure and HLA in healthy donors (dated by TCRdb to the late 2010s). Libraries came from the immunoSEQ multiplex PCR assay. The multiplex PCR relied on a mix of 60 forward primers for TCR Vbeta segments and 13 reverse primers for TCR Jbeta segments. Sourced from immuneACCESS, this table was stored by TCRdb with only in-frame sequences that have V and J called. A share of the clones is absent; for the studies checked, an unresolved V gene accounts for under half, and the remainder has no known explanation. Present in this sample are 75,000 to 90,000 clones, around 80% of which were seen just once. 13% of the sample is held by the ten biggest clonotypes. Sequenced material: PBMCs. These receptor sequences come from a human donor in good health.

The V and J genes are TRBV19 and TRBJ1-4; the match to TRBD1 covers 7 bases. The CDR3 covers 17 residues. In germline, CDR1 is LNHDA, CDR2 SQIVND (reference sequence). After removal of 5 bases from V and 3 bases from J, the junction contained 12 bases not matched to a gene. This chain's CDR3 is CASSPTTGYGANEKLFF. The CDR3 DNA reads TGTGCCAGTAGTCCGACGACAGGGTACGGGGCTAATGAAAAACTGTTTTTT.

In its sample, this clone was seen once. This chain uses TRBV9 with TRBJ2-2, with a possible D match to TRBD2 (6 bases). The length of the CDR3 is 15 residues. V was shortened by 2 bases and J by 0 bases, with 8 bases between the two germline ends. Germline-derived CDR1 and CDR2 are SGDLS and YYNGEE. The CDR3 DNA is TGTGCCAGCAGCGTGGGGACTCCGAACACCGGGGAGCTGTTTTTT. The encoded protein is CASSVGTPNTGELFF.

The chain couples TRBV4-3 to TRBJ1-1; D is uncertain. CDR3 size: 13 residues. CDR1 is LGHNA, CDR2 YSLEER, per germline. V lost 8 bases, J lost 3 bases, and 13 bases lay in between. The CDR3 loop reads CASGPFRYTEAFF. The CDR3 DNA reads TGCGCCAGCGGCCCGTTCAGGTACACTGAAGCTTTCTTT.

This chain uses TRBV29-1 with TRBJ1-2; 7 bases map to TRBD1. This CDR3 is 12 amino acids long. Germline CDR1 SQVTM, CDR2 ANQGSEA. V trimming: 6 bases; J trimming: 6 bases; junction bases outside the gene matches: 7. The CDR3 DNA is TGCAGCGTAGGAAGACAGGGAGATGGCTACACCTTC. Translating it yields CSVGRQGDGYTF.

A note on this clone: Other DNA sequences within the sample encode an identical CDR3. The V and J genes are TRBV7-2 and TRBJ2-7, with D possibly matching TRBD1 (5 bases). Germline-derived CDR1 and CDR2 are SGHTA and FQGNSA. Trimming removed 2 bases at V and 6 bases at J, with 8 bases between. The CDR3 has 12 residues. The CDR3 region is CASSLLGVEQYF. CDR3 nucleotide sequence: TGTGCCAGCAGCTTATTAGGGGTCGAGCAGTACTTC.

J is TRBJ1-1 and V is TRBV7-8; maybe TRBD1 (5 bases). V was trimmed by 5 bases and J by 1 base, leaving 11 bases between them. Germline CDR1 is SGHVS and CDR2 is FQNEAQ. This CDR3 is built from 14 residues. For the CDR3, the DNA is TGTGCCAGCAGCCGAACGACAGCGAACACTGAAGCTTTCTTT. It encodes CASSRTTANTEAFF. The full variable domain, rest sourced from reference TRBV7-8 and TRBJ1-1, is GAGVSQSPRYKVAKRGQDVALRCDPISGHVSLFWYQQALGQGPEFLTYFQNEAQLDKSGLPSDRFFAERPEGSVSTLKIQRTQQEDSAVYLCASSRTTANTEAFFGQGTRLTVV.

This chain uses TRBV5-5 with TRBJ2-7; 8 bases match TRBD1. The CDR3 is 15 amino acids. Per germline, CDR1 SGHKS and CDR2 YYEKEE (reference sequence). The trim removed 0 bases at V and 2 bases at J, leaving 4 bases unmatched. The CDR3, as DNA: TGTGCCAGCAGCTTGGGGCAGACAGGGGCCTACGAGCAGTACTTC. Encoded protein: CASSLGQTGAYEQYF.

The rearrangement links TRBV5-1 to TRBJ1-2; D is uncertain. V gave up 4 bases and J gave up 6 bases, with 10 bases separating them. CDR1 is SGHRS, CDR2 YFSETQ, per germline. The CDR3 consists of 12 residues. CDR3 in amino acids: CASSLPADGYTF. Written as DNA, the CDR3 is TGCGCCAGCAGCCTACCGGCGGATGGCTACACCTTC.

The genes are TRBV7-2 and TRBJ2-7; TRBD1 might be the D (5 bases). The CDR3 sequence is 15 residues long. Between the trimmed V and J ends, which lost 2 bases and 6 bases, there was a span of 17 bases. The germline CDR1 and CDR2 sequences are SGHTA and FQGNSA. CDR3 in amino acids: CASSLLRQGGVEQYF. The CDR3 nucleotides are TGTGCCAGCAGCTTACTACGCCAGGGTGGCGTCGAGCAGTACTTC.

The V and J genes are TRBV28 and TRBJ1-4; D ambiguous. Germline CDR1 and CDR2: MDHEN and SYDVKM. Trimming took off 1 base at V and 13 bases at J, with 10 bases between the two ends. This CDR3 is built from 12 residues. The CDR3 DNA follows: TGTGCCAGCAGTTTATTGTCCGGTGGACTGTTTTTT. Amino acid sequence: CASSLLSGGLFF.

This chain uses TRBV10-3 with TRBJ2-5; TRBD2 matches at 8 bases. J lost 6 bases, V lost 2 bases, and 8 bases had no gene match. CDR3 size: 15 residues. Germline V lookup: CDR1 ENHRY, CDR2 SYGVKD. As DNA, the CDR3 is TGTGCCATCAGTGAGACGGGGGGGCCGAGGCAGACCCAGTACTTC. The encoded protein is CAISETGGPRQTQYF.

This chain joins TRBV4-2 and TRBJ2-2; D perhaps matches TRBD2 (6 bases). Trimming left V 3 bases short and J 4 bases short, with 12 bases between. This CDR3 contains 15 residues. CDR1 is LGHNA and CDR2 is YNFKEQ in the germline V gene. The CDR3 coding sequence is TGTGCCAGCAGCCATCCCCGGGACTCCACCGGGGAGCTGTTTTTT. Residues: CASSHPRDSTGELFF.

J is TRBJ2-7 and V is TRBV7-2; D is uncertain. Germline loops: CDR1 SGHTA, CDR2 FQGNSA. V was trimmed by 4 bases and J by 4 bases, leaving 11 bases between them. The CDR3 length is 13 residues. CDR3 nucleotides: TGTGCCAGCAGCTACGTCGGTAGTTACGAGCAGTACTTC. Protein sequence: CASSYVGSYEQYF.

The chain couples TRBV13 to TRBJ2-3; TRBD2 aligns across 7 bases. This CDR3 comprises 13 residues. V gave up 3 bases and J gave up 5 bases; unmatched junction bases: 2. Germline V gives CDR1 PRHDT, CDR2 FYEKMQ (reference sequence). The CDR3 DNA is TGTGCCAGCAGCTTGAGGGAGGGAGATACGCAGTATTTT. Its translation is CASSLREGDTQYF. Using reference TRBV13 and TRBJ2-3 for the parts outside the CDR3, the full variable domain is AAGVIQSPRHLIKEKRETATLKCYPIPRHDTVYWYQQGPGQDPQFLISFYEKMQSDKGSIPDRFSAQQFSDYHSELNMSSLELGDSALYFCASSLREGDTQYFGPGTRLTVL.

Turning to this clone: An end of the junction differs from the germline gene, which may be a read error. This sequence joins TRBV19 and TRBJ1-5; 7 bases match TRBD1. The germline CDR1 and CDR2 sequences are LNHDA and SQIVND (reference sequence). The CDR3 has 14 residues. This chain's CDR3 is CASSKTGADQPQNF. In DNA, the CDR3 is TGTGCCAGTAGCAAAACAGGGGCCGATCAGCCCCAGAATTTT.

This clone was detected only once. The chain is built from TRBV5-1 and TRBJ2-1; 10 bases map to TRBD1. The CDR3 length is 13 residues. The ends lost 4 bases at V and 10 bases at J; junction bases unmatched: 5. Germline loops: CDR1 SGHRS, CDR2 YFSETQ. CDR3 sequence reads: CASSAVDRGEQFF. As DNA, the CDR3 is TGCGCCAGCAGCGCCGTGGACAGGGGGGAGCAGTTCTTC.